This passage covers 8 T cell receptor beta chains from one sample sequenced in a study of cytomegalovirus exposure and HLA in healthy donors. PCR involved 60 Vbeta and 13 Jbeta primers. TCRdb keeps only in-frame clones here, not all; method: immunoSEQ multiplex PCR. The sample yields about 200,000 clones, roughly 86% seen once. Sequencing input: PBMCs. The receptors shown here come from a woman aged 18-29 years in good health and CMV-seronegative.

The genes are TRBV7-2 and TRBJ2-1; TRBD2 matches 8 bases. This CDR3 spans 15 amino acids. Trimming at V came to 5 bases and at J to 6 bases, leaving 9 bases not matched to a gene. Germline CDR1 and CDR2: SGHTA and FQGNSA. CDR3 residues: CASSLSGIGSNEQFF. The CDR3 coding sequence is TGTGCCAGCAGCCTTAGCGGGATCGGGTCCAATGAGCAGTTCTTC.

The chain employs TRBV6-1 and TRBJ1-1, with D uncertain. Trimming took off 7 bases at V and 0 bases at J, with 12 bases between the two ends. Germline V gene sequence: CDR1 MNHNS, CDR2 SASEGT. The CDR3 loop spans 14 amino acids. This CDR3 is CASTYEALNTEAFF. As DNA, the CDR3 is TGTGCCAGCACCTACGAAGCCTTGAACACTGAAGCTTTCTTT.

V and J are TRBV4-1 and TRBJ2-7; 11 bases agree with TRBD2. Per germline, CDR1 MGHRA and CDR2 YSYEKL. The CDR3 sequence is 15 residues long. V lost 4 bases and J lost 3; bases outside the gene matches: 5. CDR3 region: CASSPGTSGFYEQYF. The CDR3 coding sequence is TGCGCCAGCAGCCCCGGGACTAGCGGCTTCTACGAGCAGTACTTC.

The V call is TRBV15, the J call TRBJ1-4; weak D call: TRBD1 (6 bases). CDR1 LNHNV and CDR2 YYDKDF come from the germline V gene (reference sequence). V lost 0 bases, J lost 7 bases, and 18 bases lay in between. The CDR3 has 17 residues. CDR3 sequence reads: CATSRDGGPGFGEKLFF. The CDR3 bases are TGTGCCACCAGCAGAGACGGGGGGCCAGGATTCGGTGAAAAACTGTTTTTT.

V and J are TRBV28 and TRBJ1-1; tentatively, D is TRBD1 (6 bases). The CDR3 runs to 14 residues. Germline lookup yields CDR1 MDHEN and CDR2 SYDVKM. Trimming stripped 4 bases from V and 0 bases from J, with 9 bases between. As DNA, the CDR3 is TGTGCCAGCAGTTCTACAGGGTTGAACACTGAAGCTTTCTTT. Amino acids: CASSSTGLNTEAFF.

J is TRBJ1-3 and V is TRBV7-6; no definite D call. Germline assignment: CDR1 SGHVS and CDR2 FNYEAQ. V was pared by 0 bases and J by 0 bases, with 6 bases between. The CDR3 contains 15 residues. The DNA of the CDR3 is TGTGCCAGCAGCTTAGCGGCCCACTCTGGAAACACCATATATTTT. Amino acids: CASSLAAHSGNTIYF.

V gene TRBV2 combines with J gene TRBJ2-7; D unresolved. Trimming took 4 bases from V and 3 from J, leaving 13 bases between them. The germline gives CDR1 SNHLY, CDR2 FYNNEI. The CDR3 length is 14 residues. The CDR3 sequence: CASSVGSLLYEQYF. The CDR3 DNA reads as TGTGCCAGCAGTGTTGGTAGTTTGCTCTACGAGCAGTACTTC.

The chain has TRBV2 and TRBJ2-1, with D tentatively TRBD2 (6 bases). In germline, CDR1 is SNHLY, CDR2 FYNNEI. CDR3 size: 12 residues. V lost 6 bases, J lost 12 bases, and 15 bases lay in between. CDR3 in amino acids: CASSYLPGGQFF. Written as DNA, the CDR3 is TGTGCCAGCAGCTACCTACCCGGGGGGCAGTTCTTC.